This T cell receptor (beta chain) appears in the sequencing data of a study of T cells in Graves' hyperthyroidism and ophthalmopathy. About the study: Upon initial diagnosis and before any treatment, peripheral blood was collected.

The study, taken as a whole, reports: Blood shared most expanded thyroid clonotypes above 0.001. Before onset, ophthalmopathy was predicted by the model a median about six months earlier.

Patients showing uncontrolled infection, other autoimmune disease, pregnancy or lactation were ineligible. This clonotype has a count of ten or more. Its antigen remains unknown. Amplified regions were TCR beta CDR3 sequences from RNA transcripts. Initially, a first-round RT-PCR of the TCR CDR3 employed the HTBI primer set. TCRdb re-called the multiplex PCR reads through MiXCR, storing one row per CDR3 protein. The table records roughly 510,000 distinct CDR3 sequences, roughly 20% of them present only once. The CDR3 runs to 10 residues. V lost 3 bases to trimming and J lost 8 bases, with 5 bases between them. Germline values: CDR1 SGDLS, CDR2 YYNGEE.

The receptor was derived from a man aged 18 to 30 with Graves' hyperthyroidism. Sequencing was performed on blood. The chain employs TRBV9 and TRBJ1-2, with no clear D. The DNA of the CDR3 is TGTGCCAGCAGCGGGGAAGGCTACACCTTC. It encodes CASSGEGYTF. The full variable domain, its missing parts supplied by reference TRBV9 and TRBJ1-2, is DSGVTQTPKHLITATGQRVTLRCSPRSGDLSVYWYQQSLDQGLQFLIQYYNGEERAKGNILERFSAQQFPDLHSELNLSSLELGDSALYFCASSGEGYTFGSGTRLTVV.